Following are 9 T cell receptor beta chains from one sample sequenced in a study of blood T cell repertoires in COVID-19. The table came from immunoSEQ multiplex PCR; TCRdb's copy has only in-frame clones and leaves some out. The data contain about 320,000 clones, 90% to 95% of them singletons. Specimen: PBMCs or T cells enriched from blood (not recorded which). The receptors shown here come from a woman aged 25-40 years who had been exposed to COVID-19.

V is TRBV27 and J is TRBJ2-1; TRBD2 might be the D (7 bases). Germline V gives CDR1 MNHEY, CDR2 SMNVEV (reference sequence). Trimming removed 0 bases from V and 7 bases from J, with 19 bases in between. The CDR3 length is 17 residues. This CDR3 is CASSLSFPGGGVNEQFF. In DNA, the CDR3 is TGTGCCAGCAGTTTATCTTTCCCGGGCGGGGGCGTGAATGAGCAGTTCTTC.

This chain links TRBV5-1 with TRBJ2-7; the D is unclear. Trimming shortened V by 0 bases and J by 4 bases, and 8 bases separated the two germline ends. The CDR3 has 13 residues. Germline lookup yields CDR1 SGHRS and CDR2 YFSETQ. In DNA, the CDR3 is TGCGCCAGCAGCTTGGTCCTAGAATACGAGCAGTACTTC. It yields the protein CASSLVLEYEQYF.

A single count supports this clone. The gene calls are TRBV27 and TRBJ1-6; TRBD1 aligns across 7 bases. The germline CDR1 and CDR2 sequences are MNHEY and SMNVEV (reference sequence). The CDR3 is 17 amino acids. V lost 3 bases and J lost 5; bases outside the gene matches: 10. The CDR3, as DNA: TGTGCCAGCAGTTTCGGGACAGAAGATAGTGATAATTCACCCCTCCACTTT. This codes for CASSFGTEDSDNSPLHF.

This clone was seen a few times. The gene calls are TRBV10-3 and TRBJ1-6; 7 positions match TRBD1. The CDR3 is made up of 15 amino acids. Germline assignment: CDR1 ENHRY and CDR2 SYGVKD. The ends lost 2 bases at V and 4 bases at J; junction bases unmatched: 2. CDR3 residues: CAISEGDRYNSPLHF. The CDR3 nucleotides read TGTGCCATCAGTGAGGGGGACAGATATAATTCACCCCTCCACTTT.

The genes are TRBV28 and TRBJ2-4; a possible D gene is TRBD2 (5 bases). CDR3 length equals 13 residues. Per the germline V gene, CDR1 is MDHEN and CDR2 is SYDVKM. The germline V and J ends were trimmed by 4 bases and 6 bases, with 10 bases remaining between them. CDR3 nucleotide sequence: TGTGCCAGCAGTTCCGGGGTCCCAAACATTCAGTACTTC. It encodes CASSSGVPNIQYF.

This chain connects TRBV11-2 to TRBJ1-3, with 12 bases matching TRBD1. Germline CDR1 and CDR2: SGHAT and FQNNGV. J lost 15 bases, V lost 3 bases, and 6 bases had no gene match. The CDR3 extends over 13 amino acids. The CDR3 loop is CASSFSGQGATYF. CDR3 nucleotides: TGTGCCAGCAGCTTTTCGGGACAGGGGGCCACATATTTT.

The chain is built from TRBV15 and TRBJ2-2, with TRBD2 matching 11 bases. The V gene's germline CDR1 is LNHNV and CDR2 YYDKDF (reference sequence). The J segment lost 7 bases and the V segment lost 1 base, leaving 11 bases of the junction unmatched. The CDR3 has 18 amino acids. CDR3 sequence: CATSRAHSGGAYLGELFF. The CDR3 nucleotides read TGTGCCACCAGCAGAGCCCATAGCGGGGGGGCTTATCTCGGGGAGCTGTTTTTT.

About this clone itself: At the DNA level, this CDR3 is encoded by other sequences in the same sample as well. CDR3 loop: CASSGQGDYGYTF. The CDR3 nucleotides read TGCGCCAGCAGCGGACAGGGGGACTATGGCTACACCTTC. This chain connects TRBV5-1 to TRBJ1-2, with 10 bases identical to TRBD1. There are 13 residues in the CDR3. Germline-derived CDR1 and CDR2 are SGHRS and YFSETQ. J gave up 3 bases and V 4 bases, and 0 bases lay outside the gene matches.

This clone is a singleton in its sample. The V call is TRBV28, the J call TRBJ1-1; D is ambiguous. From germline, CDR1 is MDHEN and CDR2 SYDVKM. The CDR3 sequence is 13 residues long. Trimming removed 3 bases from V and 3 bases from J, with 8 bases in between. CDR3 bases: TGTGCCAGCAGTTTTGTAGTTGACACTGAAGCTTTCTTT. Protein: CASSFVVDTEAFF.